Shown below are 17 T cell receptor beta chains from a single sample sequenced in a study of radiotherapy plus CTLA-4 blockade in lung cancer. The assay was immunoSEQ multiplex PCR, and TCRdb's table has in-frame clones only and misses some. The data contain about 45,000 clones, around 72% of them singletons. The sequencing here drew on peripheral blood, taken from a patient treated with radiotherapy plus ipilimumab. These receptors came from a human donor with non-small cell lung cancer who had a complete response to radiotherapy plus ipilimumab.

The chain couples TRBV19 to TRBJ2-5, with 9 bases that match TRBD2. The CDR3 has 16 residues. V was pared by 9 bases and J by 5 bases, with 16 bases of the junction left unmatched. The germline CDR1 and CDR2 sequences are LNHDA and SQIVND (reference sequence). The CDR3 loop is CASQNSFAGGVETQYF. The DNA for the CDR3 is TGTGCCAGCCAGAATTCTTTTGCGGGAGGGGTGGAGACCCAGTACTTC.

The chain couples TRBV7-9 to TRBJ2-5; possible D gene TRBD2, 5 bases. The closer fit of TRBJ2-7 to the DNA end suggests the J call may be wrong. CDR3 length: 15 amino acids. Germline loops: CDR1 SEHNR, CDR2 FQNEAQ (reference sequence). The CDR3 DNA is TGTGCCAGCACATTGGGGTCGACTAACTCCTACGAGCAGTACTTC. It encodes CASTLGSTNSYEQYF.

This chain uses TRBV28 with TRBJ1-2; the D gene is possibly TRBD1 (6 bases). The CDR3 is 17 residues long. CDR1 is MDHEN, CDR2 SYDVKM, per germline. Trimming took off 7 bases at V and 7 bases at J, with 28 bases between the two ends. The CDR3, as DNA: TGTGCCAGCACGAGACCACTACAGGGAAGGGAGGGGCGTGGCTACACCTTC. Residues: CASTRPLQGREGRGYTF.

This clone is a singleton in its sample. The chain joins TRBV5-1 to TRBJ2-1, with TRBD2 identical over 11 bases. Trimming at V came to 4 bases and at J to 8 bases, leaving 11 bases not matched to a gene. The CDR3 runs to 16 residues. The germline CDR1 and CDR2 sequences are SGHRS and YFSETQ. The CDR3 DNA is TGCGCCAGCAGCCATATCCTAGCGGGGGGAACCGATGAGCAGTTCTTC. Amino acids: CASSHILAGGTDEQFF.

This clone was recorded a few times. The chain combines TRBV4-1 with TRBJ2-7; D may be TRBD1 (5 bases). Germline V gene data show CDR1 as MGHRA and CDR2 as YSYEKL. Deletions cut 6 bases from V and 3 bases from J, with 15 bases between. The CDR3 totals 14 residues. CDR3 sequence reads: CASRRDRQNYEQYF. DNA for the CDR3: TGCGCCAGCAGGAGAGACAGACAGAACTACGAGCAGTACTTC.

This clone was found a few times. The V gene is TRBV7-2, the J gene TRBJ1-1, with 7 bases aligning to TRBD1. The CDR3 is 14 residues long. Germline loops: CDR1 SGHTA, CDR2 FQGNSA. V was pared by 5 bases and J by 1 base, with 4 bases of the junction left unmatched. CDR3 loop: CASSPDRRNTEAFF. In DNA, the CDR3 is TGTGCCAGCAGCCCGGACAGGAGGAACACTGAAGCTTTCTTT.

V and J are TRBV4-3 and TRBJ2-3, with 8 positions matching TRBD1. Germline values: CDR1 LGHNA, CDR2 YSLEER. The CDR3 extends over 16 amino acids. The V segment lost 0 bases and the J segment 10 bases; nucleotides outside the gene matches: 12. CDR3 loop: CASSQEWTGRSQAQYF. CDR3 nucleotides: TGCGCCAGCAGCCAAGAGTGGACAGGGAGGTCTCAGGCGCAGTATTTT.

The V and J genes are TRBV7-2 and TRBJ1-1; 7 bases fit TRBD1. The CDR3 length is 14 residues. Losses at the gene ends were 5 bases for V and 3 bases for J; bases not matched to a gene: 6. CDR1 SGHTA and CDR2 FQGNSA come from the germline V gene. The CDR3 loop is CASSIQGSYTEAFF. The DNA for the CDR3 is TGTGCCAGCAGCATACAGGGGTCGTACACTGAAGCTTTCTTT.

V usage is TRBV28 and J usage is TRBJ2-7, with 11 bases aligning to TRBD2. Germline V gene lookup returns CDR1 MDHEN and CDR2 SYDVKM. CDR3 length: 16 residues. V lost 6 bases to trimming and J lost 7 bases; unmatched junction nucleotides: 14. In DNA, the CDR3 is TGTGCCAGCAGACCACGGGGTAGCGGGAGGGCCCCTGAGCAGTACTTC. Protein: CASRPRGSGRAPEQYF.

This clone was observed at least ten times. The chain employs TRBV19 and TRBJ1-1; D is unclear. V gave up 0 bases and J gave up 5 bases, with 7 bases separating them. CDR1 LNHDA and CDR2 SQIVND come from the germline V gene (reference sequence). The CDR3 is 13 residues long. CDR3 sequence reads: CASSIDYQTEAFF. The CDR3 DNA follows: TGTGCCAGTAGTATAGATTACCAGACTGAAGCTTTCTTT.

The chain combines TRBV5-4 with TRBJ1-2; D might be TRBD1 (6 bases). The ends were cut back, 2 bases at V and 2 bases at J, with 16 bases in the middle. The CDR3 is 16 residues long. Germline V gene sequence: CDR1 SGHNT, CDR2 YYREEE (reference sequence). The CDR3 here is CASSLALNRANYGYTF. The CDR3, as DNA: TGTGCCAGCAGCTTAGCCCTGAACAGGGCCAACTATGGCTACACCTTC.

V usage is TRBV6-7 and J usage is TRBJ2-3; 9 nucleotides align to TRBD1. TRBV6-7 is known as an ORF, though its function is uncertain. The CDR3 contains 16 residues. The V gene end was trimmed by 6 bases and the J gene end by 6 bases; junction bases not matched to a gene: 13. The CDR3 region is CASSHRDRVSSDTQYF. CDR3 bases: TGTGCCAGCAGCCACCGGGACAGGGTTTCTTCTGATACGCAGTATTTT.

The chain's CDR3 is CASSVDRSNYGYTF. For the CDR3, the DNA is TGCGCCAGCAGCGTCGACAGGTCTAACTATGGCTACACCTTC. The chain employs TRBV5-1 and TRBJ1-2; a possible D gene is TRBD1 (6 bases). V lost 4 bases and J lost 0, with 10 bases in between. Germline CDR1 SGHRS, CDR2 YFSETQ. The CDR3 spans 14 residues.

This clone was seen only a few times. V is TRBV18 and J is TRBJ1-1; tentatively, D is TRBD1 (6 bases). CDR3 length equals 15 residues. Trimming stripped 1 base from V and 2 bases from J, with 11 bases between. Germline V gene sequence: CDR1 KGHSH, CDR2 LQKENI. The CDR3 DNA is TGTGCCAGCTCACCACGGACAGCCCTTAACACTGAAGCTTTCTTT. The encoded protein is CASSPRTALNTEAFF. Full variable domain (outside the CDR3, taken from reference TRBV18 and TRBJ1-1): NAGVMQNPRHLVRRRGQEARLRCSPMKGHSHVYWYRQLPEEGLKFMVYLQKENIIDESGMPKERFSAEFPKEGPSILRIQQVVRGDSAAYFCASSPRTALNTEAFFGQGTRLTVV.

The rearrangement uses TRBV29-1 and TRBJ2-7; perhaps TRBD2 as D (7 bases). Germline CDR1 is SQVTM and CDR2 is ANQGSEA. V lost 1 base to trimming and J lost 2 bases, with 18 bases between them. This CDR3 is built from 16 residues. This CDR3 reads CSVEVRGGVRPYEQYF. CDR3 bases: TGCAGCGTTGAAGTGAGGGGGGGGGTCCGTCCCTACGAGCAGTACTTC.

This chain connects TRBV7-9 to TRBJ2-5, with D hard to call. Looked up from germline, CDR1 is SEHNR and CDR2 is FQNEAQ (reference sequence). This CDR3 comprises 15 residues. Trimming cost V 2 bases and J 2 bases, with 12 bases left between them. The CDR3 DNA sequence: TGTGCCAGCAGCTTACGATTGCCAGTGCAAGAGACCCAGTACTTC. Translated: CASSLRLPVQETQYF.

The chain carries TRBV6-5 and TRBJ2-7; tentative D call: TRBD1 (5 bases). Trimming stripped 5 bases from V and 2 bases from J, with 16 bases between. CDR3 length: 15 amino acids. The V gene's germline CDR1 is MNHEY and CDR2 SVGAGI. The CDR3 sequence is CASSGPSQGTYEQYF. The CDR3 DNA follows: TGTGCCAGCAGTGGTCCTTCGCAGGGAACCTACGAGCAGTACTTC.